The 8 T cell receptor beta chains presented below share a single source sample, sequenced in a study of cytomegalovirus exposure and HLA in healthy donors. The PCR employed 60 Vbeta primers together with 13 Jbeta primers. Libraries were prepared by immunoSEQ multiplex PCR; TCRdb keeps only in-frame clonotypes and omits some of them. The repertoire shows roughly 71,000 clones; the top ten hold around 5%. Input material: PBMCs. These receptors all come from a woman in her forties in good health and CMV-seropositive.

This sequence joins TRBV5-1 and TRBJ2-1, with 9 bases identical to TRBD2. This CDR3 contains 16 residues. Trimming cost V 2 bases and J 0 bases; bases outside gene matches: 3. Germline-derived CDR1 and CDR2 are SGHRS and YFSETQ. The DNA for the CDR3 is TGCGCCAGCAGCTTTAGCGGGAGCCTCTCCTACAATGAGCAGTTCTTC. This gives the protein CASSFSGSLSYNEQFF. The entire variable domain, with the rest obtained from reference TRBV5-1 and TRBJ2-1, is as follows: KAGVTQTPRYLIKTRGQQVTLSCSPISGHRSVSWYQQTPGQGLQFLFEYFSETQRNKGNFPGRFSGRQFSNSRSEMNVSTLELGDSALYLCASSFSGSLSYNEQFFGPGTRLTVL.

This chain connects TRBV7-6 to TRBJ2-5, with TRBD2 matching 11 bases. Judging by the DNA end, TRBJ2-7 fits better; the J call may be wrong. This CDR3 has 14 amino acids. Looked up from germline, CDR1 is SGHVS and CDR2 is FNYEAQ. Here the CDR3 reads CASSLELAGVEQYF. DNA of the CDR3: TGTGCCAGCAGCTTAGAACTAGCGGGGGTCGAGCAGTACTTC.

V and J are TRBV9 and TRBJ1-6, with a tentative D call TRBD1 (5 bases). The CDR3 runs 20 residues. The germline V and J ends were trimmed by 1 base and 8 bases, with 28 bases remaining between them. CDR1 and CDR2 (germline): SGDLS, YYNGEE. In DNA form, the CDR3 reads TGTGCCAGCAGCGTACGAGACTTCCACGCAGGGCAGCCTTTGGATTCACCCCTCCACTTT. Translated: CASSVRDFHAGQPLDSPLHF.

The J gene is TRBJ1-2, the V gene TRBV11-1, with no clear D. Trimming cost V 4 bases and J 7 bases, with 10 bases left between them. Per the germline V gene, CDR1 is SGHAT and CDR2 is FQDESV (reference sequence). The CDR3 has 12 amino acids. The CDR3 spells CASSSPGSGYTF. DNA for the CDR3: TGTGCCAGCAGCTCCCCCGGGAGTGGCTACACCTTC.

The chain has TRBV5-1 and TRBJ2-1; D gene uncertain. V dropped 5 bases and J dropped 3 bases, with 12 bases sitting between them. The CDR3 is 14 amino acids. CDR1 is SGHRS and CDR2 is YFSETQ in the germline V gene. CDR3: CASSFDQDYNEQFF. The CDR3 nucleotides read TGCGCCAGCAGTTTTGACCAGGACTACAATGAGCAGTTCTTC.

The chain carries TRBV29-1 and TRBJ2-1; weak D call: TRBD1 (6 bases). V was clipped by 4 bases and J by 8 bases, with 15 bases between them. Germline CDR1 reads SQVTM; CDR2 reads ANQGSEA. The CDR3 covers 13 residues. CDR3 loop: CSVGGGQVHEQFF. The DNA for the CDR3 is TGCAGCGTTGGAGGGGGACAAGTCCATGAGCAGTTCTTC.

The rearrangement links TRBV6-6 to TRBJ2-5; D is perhaps TRBD2 (6 bases). Germline-derived CDR1 and CDR2 are MNHNY and SVGAGI (reference sequence). The V gene lost 7 bases and the J gene lost 5 bases, with 17 bases spanning the gap. This CDR3 comprises 14 residues. The CDR3 loop is CASNLRDRGETQYF. The DNA of the CDR3 is TGTGCCAGCAACTTACGGGATCGGGGGGAGACCCAGTACTTC.

This chain links TRBV14 with TRBJ2-3; 8 bases fit TRBD2. The ends lost 6 bases at V and 6 bases at J; junction bases unmatched: 5. The germline V gene has CDR1 SGHDN and CDR2 FVKESK. The CDR3 sequence is 13 residues long. CDR3 sequence: CASSGLAEDTQYF. CDR3 coding DNA: TGTGCCAGCAGTGGACTAGCTGAGGATACGCAGTATTTT.